Listed here are 7 T cell receptor beta chains from one sample, sequenced in a study of T cells after yellow fever vaccination. TCRdb re-called the 5' RACE reads through MiXCR, storing one row per CDR3 protein. The table includes 400,000 or so distinct CDR3 sequences, around 10% detected once. Specimen: PBMCs, collected on the day of the first yellow fever vaccination. The receptors shown here come from a man aged 18-30 years who received the YFV17D yellow fever vaccine.

This clonotype was counted at least ten times. The chain employs TRBV7-2 and TRBJ1-3; perhaps TRBD1 as D (5 bases). Deletions cut 5 bases from V and 0 bases from J, with 14 bases between. The CDR3 sequence is 16 residues long. Germline V CDR1 and CDR2: SGHTA, FQGNSA. The CDR3 bases are TGTGCCAGCAGCCCTGGGACGGCGATCTCTGGAAACACCATATATTTT. This sequence encodes CASSPGTAISGNTIYF.

This clonotype was seen a handful of times. A junction boundary mismatches the germline segment, possibly from a read error. The chain has TRBV5-4 and TRBJ1-3; D is perhaps TRBD1 (5 bases). This CDR3 contains 14 residues. Germline-derived CDR1 and CDR2 are SGHNT and YYREEE (reference sequence). In DNA form, the CDR3 reads TGTGCCAGCAGTTTGGGGGGGATCAGCGACACCATATATTTT. This codes for CASSLGGISDTIYF.

This clonotype was observed a handful of times. This rearrangement joins TRBV27 to TRBJ1-2; 8 positions match TRBD1. Germline V CDR1 and CDR2: MNHEY, SMNVEV (reference sequence). This CDR3 contains 14 residues. The trim removed 3 bases at V and 6 bases at J, leaving 6 bases unmatched. CDR3 sequence reads: CASSFRQGRDGYTF. CDR3 nucleotides: TGTGCCAGCAGTTTCCGACAGGGGAGGGATGGCTACACCTTC.

This clonotype was recorded a few times. This chain links TRBV4-1 with TRBJ2-1; TRBD1 might be the D (6 bases). The germline CDR1 and CDR2 sequences are MGHRA and YSYEKL. The V end lost 5 bases, the J end lost 1 base, and 12 bases lay between the germline ends. The length of the CDR3 is 15 residues. The CDR3 here is CASSSRDISYNEQFF. The CDR3 DNA reads as TGCGCCAGCAGCAGCCGGGACATATCCTACAATGAGCAGTTCTTC.

This chain joins TRBV2 and TRBJ1-4; tentative D call: TRBD1 (6 bases). The CDR3 loop spans 14 amino acids. The germline V gene encodes CDR1 SNHLY and CDR2 FYNNEI. Deletions cut 3 bases from V and 4 bases from J, with 9 bases between. CDR3 loop: CASSEIGGNEKLFF. CDR3 coding DNA: TGTGCCAGCAGTGAGATAGGGGGTAATGAAAAACTGTTTTTT.

This clonotype was seen repeatedly, ten times or more. V is TRBV7-9 and J is TRBJ2-7; D not certain. V was pared by 2 bases and J by 0 bases, with 8 bases between. Germline CDR1 SEHNR, CDR2 FQNEAQ (reference sequence). The CDR3 spans 14 residues. CDR3 coding DNA: TGTGCCAGCAGCTTACAGAGTAGCTCCTACGAGCAGTACTTC. Amino acid sequence: CASSLQSSSYEQYF.

The chain has TRBV24-1 and TRBJ2-4; 7 nucleotides match TRBD1. The length of the CDR3 is 11 residues. V shed 4 bases, J shed 14 bases, and the junction held 4 bases outside the gene matches. Germline V gene lookup returns CDR1 KGHDR and CDR2 SFDVKD. The CDR3, as DNA: TGTGCCACCAGTGACGGGACAGCTGAGTACTTC. Its translation is CATSDGTAEYF.